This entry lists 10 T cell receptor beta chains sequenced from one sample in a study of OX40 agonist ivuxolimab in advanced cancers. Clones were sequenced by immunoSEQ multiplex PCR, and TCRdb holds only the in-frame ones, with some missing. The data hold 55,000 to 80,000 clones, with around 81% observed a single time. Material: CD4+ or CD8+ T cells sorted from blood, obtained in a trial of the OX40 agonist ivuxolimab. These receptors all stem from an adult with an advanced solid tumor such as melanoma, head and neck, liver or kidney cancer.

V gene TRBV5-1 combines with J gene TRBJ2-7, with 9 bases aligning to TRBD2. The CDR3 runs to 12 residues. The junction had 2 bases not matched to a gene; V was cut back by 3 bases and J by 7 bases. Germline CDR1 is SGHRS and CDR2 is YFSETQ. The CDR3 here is CASSSGLAEQYF. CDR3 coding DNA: TGCGCCAGCAGCTCAGGACTAGCGGAGCAGTACTTC.

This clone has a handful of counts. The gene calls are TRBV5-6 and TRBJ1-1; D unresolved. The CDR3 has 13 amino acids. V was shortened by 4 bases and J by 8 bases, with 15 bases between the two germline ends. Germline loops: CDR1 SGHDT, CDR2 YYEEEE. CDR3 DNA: TGTGCCAGCAGCGCTCTTGGCAGCTCAGAAGCTTTCTTT. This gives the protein CASSALGSSEAFF.

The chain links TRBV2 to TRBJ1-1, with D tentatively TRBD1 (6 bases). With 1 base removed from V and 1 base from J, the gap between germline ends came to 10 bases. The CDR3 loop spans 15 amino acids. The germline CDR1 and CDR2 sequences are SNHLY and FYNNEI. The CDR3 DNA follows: TGTGCCAGCAGTGAAGGCTGGGGACAGAACACTGAAGCTTTCTTT. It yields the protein CASSEGWGQNTEAFF.

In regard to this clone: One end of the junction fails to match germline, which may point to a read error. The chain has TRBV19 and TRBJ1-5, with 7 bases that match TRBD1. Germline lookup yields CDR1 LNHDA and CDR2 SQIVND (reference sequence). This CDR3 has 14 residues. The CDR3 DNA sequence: TGTGCCGGTAGTTCCCGGGACAGAAATCAGCCCCAGCATTTT. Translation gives CAGSSRDRNQPQHF.

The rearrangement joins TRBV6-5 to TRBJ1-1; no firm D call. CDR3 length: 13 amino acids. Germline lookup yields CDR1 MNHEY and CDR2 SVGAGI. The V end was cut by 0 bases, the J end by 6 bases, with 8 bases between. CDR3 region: CASSYSSNPEAFF. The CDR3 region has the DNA TGTGCCAGCAGTTACTCCTCAAACCCTGAAGCTTTCTTT.

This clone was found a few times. The CDR3 loop is CASNPDGSSYNEQFF. The CDR3 region has the DNA TGTGCCAGCAACCCTGACGGATCCTCCTACAATGAGCAGTTCTTC. The V and J genes are TRBV9 and TRBJ2-1, with D uncertain. V was clipped by 6 bases and J by 0 bases, with 13 bases between them. The CDR3 has 15 amino acids. Germline loops: CDR1 SGDLS, CDR2 YYNGEE.

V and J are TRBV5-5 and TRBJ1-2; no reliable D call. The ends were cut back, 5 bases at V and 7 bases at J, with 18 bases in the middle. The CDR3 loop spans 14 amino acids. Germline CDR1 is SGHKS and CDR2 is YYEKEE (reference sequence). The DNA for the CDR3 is TGTGCCAGCAGGATCGGGAGTAGCTTGTTTGGCTACACCTTC. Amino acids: CASRIGSSLFGYTF.

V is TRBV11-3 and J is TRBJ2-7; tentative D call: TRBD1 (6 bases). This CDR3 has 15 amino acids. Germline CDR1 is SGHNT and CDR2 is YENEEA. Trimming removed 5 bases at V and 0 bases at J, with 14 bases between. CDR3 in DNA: TGTGCCAGCAGCACCTGGGACAAGTCCTCCTACGAGCAGTACTTC. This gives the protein CASSTWDKSSYEQYF.

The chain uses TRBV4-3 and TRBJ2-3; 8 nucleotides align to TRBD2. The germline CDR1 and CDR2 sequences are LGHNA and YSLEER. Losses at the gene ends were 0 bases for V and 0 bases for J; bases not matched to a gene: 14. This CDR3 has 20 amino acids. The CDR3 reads CASSQDIASGFYSSTDTQYF. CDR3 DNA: TGCGCCAGCAGCCAAGATATAGCTAGCGGGTTCTACTCTAGCACAGATACGCAGTATTTT.

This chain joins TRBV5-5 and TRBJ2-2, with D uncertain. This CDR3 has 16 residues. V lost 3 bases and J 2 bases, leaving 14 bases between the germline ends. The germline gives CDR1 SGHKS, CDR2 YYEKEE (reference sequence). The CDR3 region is CASSSLGRTNTGELFF. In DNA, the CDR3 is TGTGCCAGCAGCTCCCTTGGGCGCACCAACACCGGGGAGCTGTTTTTT.